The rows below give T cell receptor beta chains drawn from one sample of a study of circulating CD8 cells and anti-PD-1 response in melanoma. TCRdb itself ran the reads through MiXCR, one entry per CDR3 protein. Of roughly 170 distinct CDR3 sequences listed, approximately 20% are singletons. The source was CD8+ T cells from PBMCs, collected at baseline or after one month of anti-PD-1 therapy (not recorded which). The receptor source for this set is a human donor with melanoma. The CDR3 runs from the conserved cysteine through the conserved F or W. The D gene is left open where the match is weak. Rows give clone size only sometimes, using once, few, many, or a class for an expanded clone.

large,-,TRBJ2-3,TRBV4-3,TGCGCCAGCAGCCAAGCCTTTCTGACTAGAGCAGATACGCAGTATTTT,CASSQAFLTRADTQYF
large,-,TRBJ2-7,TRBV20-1,TGCAGTGCTCCGGGGCAGGGCTTCTCCTACGAGCAGTACTTC,CSAPGQGFSYEQYF
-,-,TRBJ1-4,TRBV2,TGTGCCAGCAGTGAAGCGCTCGGTAGGGATGAAAAACTGTTTTTT,CASSEALGRDEKLFF
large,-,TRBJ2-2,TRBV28,TGTGCCAGCAGTCCCCTGCAGTTCAGCACCGGGGAGCTGTTTTTT,CASSPLQFSTGELFF
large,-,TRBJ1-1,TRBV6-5,TGTGCCAGCAGTTACGGGGGTAAGGCCGTTGGAGCTTTCTTT,CASSYGGKAVGAFF
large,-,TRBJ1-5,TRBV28,TGTGCCAGCAGTTTAGGGCAGGGGACCGGCGGGTCGAATCAGCCCCAGCATTTT,CASSLGQGTGGSNQPQHF
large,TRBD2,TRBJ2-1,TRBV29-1,TGCAGCGTTGACGGGACTAGCGCAACCCCTTATGAGCAGTTCTTC,CSVDGTSATPYEQFF
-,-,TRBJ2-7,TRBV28,TGTGCCAGCAGTTTACCCCCTGTTGAGCACCCCTACGAGCAGTACTTC,CASSLPPVEHPYEQYF
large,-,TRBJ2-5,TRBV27,TGTGCCAGCAGTCGGGAGAGGAGGGAGACCCAGTACTTC,CASSRERRETQYF
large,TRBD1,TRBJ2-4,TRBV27,TGTGCCAGCAGTGTACGACAGGGCGGGCTAGCCAAAAACATTCAGTACTTC,CASSVRQGGLAKNIQYF
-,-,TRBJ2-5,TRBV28,TGTGCCAGCAGTTTCCCCAACAGGGCCCAAGAGACCCAGTACTTC,CASSFPNRAQETQYF